The 26 T cell receptor beta chains in this list originate from one sample, sequenced in a study of CD8 T cells in Susac syndrome. RNA amounts of about 0.5 to 1 ug underwent reverse transcription with random hexamers. TCRdb re-called the immunoSEQ multiplex PCR reads through MiXCR, storing one row per CDR3 protein. Among approximately 65,000 distinct CDR3 sequences listed, over 85% were seen once. The sequencing input was CD8+ T cells from PBMCs. The receptors stem from a human donor in good health.

The rearrangement uses TRBV29-1 and TRBJ2-2; a weak D match, TRBD2 (6 bases). The V end was cut by 6 bases, the J end by 7 bases, with 18 bases between. CDR1 is SQVTM, CDR2 ANQGSEA, per germline. The CDR3 spans 14 residues. This chain's CDR3 is CSVTGLQTVGELFF. The CDR3, as DNA: TGCAGCGTCACGGGACTCCAAACTGTCGGGGAGCTGTTTTTT.

This clonotype was observed a few times. This chain connects TRBV7-9 to TRBJ2-7, with D tentatively TRBD1 (6 bases). CDR1 and CDR2 (germline): SEHNR, FQNEAQ (reference sequence). The CDR3 contains 14 residues. The V and J ends lost 0 bases and 2 bases respectively, with 8 bases between them. CDR3 residues: CASSLADRTYEQYF. The CDR3 DNA is TGTGCCAGCAGCTTAGCCGACAGGACCTACGAGCAGTACTTC.

V usage is TRBV19 and J usage is TRBJ1-1, with a tentative D call TRBD1 (5 bases). V was clipped by 3 bases and J by 3 bases, with 11 bases between them. CDR1 LNHDA and CDR2 SQIVND come from the germline V gene (reference sequence). There are 14 residues in the CDR3. CDR3 DNA: TGTGCCAGTAGTATCGACCCGGGGGACACTGAAGCTTTCTTT. The encoded protein is CASSIDPGDTEAFF. The full variable domain, in which reference TRBV19 and TRBJ1-1 provide the parts outside the CDR3, is DGGITQSPKYLFRKEGQNVTLSCEQNLNHDAMYWYRQDPGQGLRLIYYSQIVNDFQKGDIAEGYSVSREKKESFPLTVTSAQKNPTAFYLCASSIDPGDTEAFFGQGTRLTVV.

The V and J genes are TRBV15 and TRBJ1-6; TRBD1 matches at 7 bases. This CDR3 spans 17 amino acids. V shed 0 bases, J shed 6 bases, and the junction held 8 bases outside the gene matches. Germline CDR1 is LNHNV and CDR2 is YYDKDF (reference sequence). CDR3 bases: TGTGCCACCAGCAGAGACCAGGGGGGGATCGGTAATTCACCCCTCCACTTT. This sequence encodes CATSRDQGGIGNSPLHF.

The rearrangement uses TRBV12-3 or TRBV12-4 and TRBJ2-7; 12 bases agree with TRBD2. The length of the CDR3 is 16 residues. J gave up 2 bases and V 6 bases, and 8 bases lay outside the gene matches. For the CDR3, the DNA is TGTGCCAGCAGCGGAACTCTAGCGGGGGGGCCCTACGAGCAGTACTTC. Protein product: CASSGTLAGGPYEQYF.

The J gene is TRBJ1-2, the V gene TRBV5-1, with D unresolved. The length of the CDR3 is 13 residues. V shed 3 bases and J shed 8 bases, with 14 bases lying between them. Germline-derived CDR1 and CDR2 are SGHRS and YFSETQ. The CDR3 DNA reads TGCGCCAGCAGCTACGGGTCGACGGGAGGCTACACCTTC. Amino acids: CASSYGSTGGYTF.

J is TRBJ2-6 and V is TRBV18; no clear D. The CDR3 is 16 residues long. The germline V gene encodes CDR1 KGHSH and CDR2 LQKENI. The V gene lost 0 bases and the J gene lost 0 bases, with 6 bases spanning the gap. The CDR3 region is CASSPPPTSGANVLTF. DNA for the CDR3: TGTGCCAGCTCACCACCGCCGACCTCTGGGGCCAACGTCCTGACTTTC.

This chain connects TRBV27 to TRBJ2-3; 8 bases align to TRBD1. J lost 8 bases, V lost 7 bases, and 8 bases had no gene match. The CDR3 extends over 13 amino acids. Germline lookup yields CDR1 MNHEY and CDR2 SMNVEV (reference sequence). The CDR3, as DNA: TGTGCCAGCACCTTAACAGGGGGTGGTACGCAGTATTTT. Amino acids: CASTLTGGGTQYF.

The chain joins TRBV7-9 to TRBJ2-1, with a possible D match to TRBD1 (5 bases). CDR1 and CDR2 from the germline V gene are SEHNR and FQNEAQ (reference sequence). The CDR3 runs to 16 residues. Trimming pared 6 bases from V and 0 bases from J, leaving 15 bases between. CDR3 in amino acids: CASRPPDSSSYNEQFF. The CDR3 bases are TGTGCCAGCAGGCCCCCCGACAGTAGCTCCTACAATGAGCAGTTCTTC.

The rearrangement uses TRBV12-3 or TRBV12-4 and TRBJ2-3; D unclear. The V gene lost 5 bases and the J gene lost 1 base, with 10 bases spanning the gap. This CDR3 region has 14 residues. Written as DNA, the CDR3 is TGTGCCAGCAGTACCATAGCCCGCACAGATACGCAGTATTTT. The encoded protein is CASSTIARTDTQYF.

The V gene is TRBV2, the J gene TRBJ1-1, with D tentatively TRBD1 (5 bases). Trimming cost V 11 bases and J 5 bases, with 18 bases left between them. Germline V CDR1 and CDR2: SNHLY, FYNNEI. This CDR3 has 13 residues. Here the CDR3 DNA reads TGTGCCGGAAGCCCGGGGCTAGTGACTGAAGCTTTCTTT. It encodes CAGSPGLVTEAFF. The whole variable domain, remainder taken from reference TRBV2 and TRBJ1-1, is EPEVTQTPSHQVTQMGQEVILRCVPISNHLYFYWYRQILGQKVEFLVSFYNNEISEKSEIFDDQFSVERPDGSNFTLKIRSTKLEDSAMYFCAGSPGLVTEAFFGQGTRLTVV.

The chain links TRBV15 to TRBJ1-1; D call uncertain. Trimming removed 0 bases at V and 0 bases at J, with 8 bases between. CDR1 is LNHNV, CDR2 YYDKDF, per germline (reference sequence). The CDR3 totals 15 residues. CDR3 amino acids: CATSREASVNTEAFF. Written as DNA, the CDR3 is TGTGCCACCAGCAGAGAGGCTTCGGTGAACACTGAAGCTTTCTTT.

This chain joins TRBV20-1 and TRBJ2-7; 7 nucleotides align to TRBD1. From germline, CDR1 is DFQATT and CDR2 SNEGSKA (reference sequence). The CDR3 has 13 residues. The J segment lost 2 bases and the V segment lost 4 bases, leaving 5 bases of the junction unmatched. CDR3 bases: TGCAGTGCTAACCGACAGGGCACCTACGAGCAGTACTTC. This encodes CSANRQGTYEQYF.

The chain uses TRBV27 and TRBJ2-1, with TRBD2 matching over 9 bases. The trim removed 1 base at V and 13 bases at J, leaving 17 bases unmatched. CDR1 and CDR2 from the germline V gene are MNHEY and SMNVEV (reference sequence). The CDR3 totals 17 residues. As DNA, the CDR3 is TGTGCCAGCAGTTTATACTACGCGCCCGGGACTAGCTCTTCTCAGTTCTTC. It is translated as CASSLYYAPGTSSSQFF.

This clonotype was seen once. The chain combines TRBV25-1 with TRBJ1-5; tentatively, D is TRBD1 (6 bases). The CDR3 has 15 amino acids. Germline V gives CDR1 MGHDK, CDR2 SYGVNS. V dropped 3 bases and J dropped 4 bases, with 13 bases sitting between them. Here the CDR3 DNA reads TGTGCCAGCAGTGAGTGGGGGGCCGGTAATCAGCCCCAGCATTTT. It yields the protein CASSEWGAGNQPQHF.

J is TRBJ1-1 and V is TRBV27; 8 bases are a match to TRBD1. J was trimmed by 3 bases and V by 6 bases; bases with no gene match: 3. Germline V gives CDR1 MNHEY, CDR2 SMNVEV (reference sequence). This CDR3 is 13 amino acids long. CDR3 region: CASSMTGDTEAFF. As DNA, the CDR3 is TGTGCCAGCAGCATGACAGGGGACACTGAAGCTTTCTTT.

This clonotype is a singleton in its sample. This rearrangement joins TRBV7-3 to TRBJ2-1; the match to TRBD2 covers 8 bases. Germline V gives CDR1 SGHTA, CDR2 FQGTGA. This CDR3 contains 17 residues. The ends lost 4 bases at V and 1 base at J; junction bases unmatched: 9. As DNA, the CDR3 is TGTGCCAGCAGCTCCCCGGGTACGGGGGGGTCCTACAATGAGCAGTTCTTC. This encodes CASSSPGTGGSYNEQFF.

This sequence joins TRBV27 and TRBJ2-5; TRBD2 is a possible D gene (5 bases). This CDR3 region has 15 residues. Germline loops: CDR1 MNHEY, CDR2 SMNVEV (reference sequence). The germline V and J ends were trimmed by 5 bases and 5 bases, with 18 bases remaining between them. The CDR3 coding sequence is TGTGCCAGCAGTCCCGTTAGGAGCGGCGTGGAGACCCAGTACTTC. Translating it yields CASSPVRSGVETQYF.

This clonotype was observed a single time. V usage is TRBV4-3 and J usage is TRBJ2-5; unclear D gene. The germline V gene has CDR1 LGHNA and CDR2 YSLEER. This CDR3 spans 17 amino acids. V was shortened by 0 bases and J by 4 bases, with 18 bases between the two germline ends. DNA of the CDR3: TGCGCCAGCAGCCAAGATGGGAAGTTCGGATTACCAGAGACCCAGTACTTC. Translation gives CASSQDGKFGLPETQYF.

The J gene is TRBJ2-2, the V gene TRBV20-1; no clear D gene. V was clipped by 2 bases and J by 3 bases, with 7 bases between them. Germline CDR1 DFQATT, CDR2 SNEGSKA (reference sequence). The CDR3 loop spans 13 amino acids. The CDR3 DNA is TGCAGTGCTAGAACTGGGGACACCGGGGAGCTGTTTTTT. This sequence encodes CSARTGDTGELFF.

This clonotype was counted a single time. As DNA, the CDR3 is TGTGCCAGCAGTTACGGCCCAGAAACAAGGGGCTACACCTTC. Translated, it gives CASSYGPETRGYTF. The V gene is TRBV6-6, the J gene TRBJ1-2; D is undetermined. CDR1 and CDR2 from the germline V gene are MNHNY and SVGAGI (reference sequence). Trimming removed 2 bases from V and 8 bases from J, with 15 bases in between. CDR3 length: 14 residues.

The chain employs TRBV29-1 and TRBJ2-7; D is unresolved. Per the germline V gene, CDR1 is SQVTM and CDR2 is ANQGSEA. Trimming left V 7 bases short and J 1 base short, with 11 bases between. This CDR3 has 12 residues. CDR3 loop: CSAKWGSYEQYF. In DNA form, the CDR3 reads TGCAGCGCCAAATGGGGTTCCTACGAGCAGTACTTC.

The chain is built from TRBV7-6 and TRBJ2-7; the match to TRBD1 covers 7 bases. CDR3 length: 15 amino acids. Germline CDR1 reads SGHVS; CDR2 reads FNYEAQ. Germline trimming cut 5 bases from V and 5 bases from J; bases unmatched to any gene: 12. This CDR3 reads CASSAEPGQPHEQYF. DNA of the CDR3: TGTGCCAGCAGCGCCGAGCCGGGACAGCCCCACGAGCAGTACTTC.

The chain recombines TRBV25-1 with TRBJ2-5; 7 bases fit TRBD1. Germline V lookup: CDR1 MGHDK, CDR2 SYGVNS. The V and J ends lost 5 bases and 5 bases, in that order; junction bases with no gene match: 14. This CDR3 has 16 residues. Here the CDR3 reads CASSPWTGGPPETQYF. For the CDR3, the DNA is TGTGCCAGCAGTCCATGGACAGGCGGACCCCCGGAGACCCAGTACTTC.

This chain links TRBV29-1 with TRBJ2-5, with TRBD2 as a possible D gene (6 bases). Trimming cost V 3 bases and J 0 bases, with 14 bases left between them. Germline CDR1 is SQVTM and CDR2 is ANQGSEA. CDR3 length equals 15 residues. The CDR3 reads CSVDWRGTYQETQYF. CDR3 nucleotides: TGCAGCGTTGACTGGCGGGGCACCTACCAAGAGACCCAGTACTTC. The variable domain in full, with the rest retrieved from reference TRBV29-1 and TRBJ2-5, is SAVISQKPSRDICQRGTSLTIQCQVDSQVTMMFWYRQQPGQSLTLIATANQGSEATYESGFVIDKFPISRPNLTFSTLTVSNMSPEDSSIYLCSVDWRGTYQETQYFGPGTRLLVL.

The V call is TRBV29-1, the J call TRBJ2-5; D unclear. V was shortened by 0 bases and J by 2 bases, with 10 bases between the two germline ends. Germline CDR1 SQVTM, CDR2 ANQGSEA. The CDR3 sequence is 14 residues long. CDR3 in DNA: TGCAGCGTTGAAGACTTACAGCTTCAAGAGACCCAGTACTTC. Amino acid sequence: CSVEDLQLQETQYF.